Reported below is one T cell receptor (beta chain). Its specificity is not known. V lost 4 bases and J 3 bases, leaving 24 bases between the germline ends. CDR1 is WNHNN, CDR2 SYGVQD, per germline (reference sequence). CDR3 size: 19 residues. The data were obtained in a study of T cells after posttransplantation cyclophosphamide. Some clones are missing from TCRdb's copy, which holds only in-frame ones; the method was immunoSEQ multiplex PCR. The table has roughly 9,200 clones, 80% to 90% seen once. Study-wide results and limits: Donor-recipient repertoire similarity was low at 1-2 months, rising over year one. TRB overlap between skin or GI tissue T cells and blood was limited. Recipient CMV seropositivity and CMV reactivation strongly tracked TRB clonality.

The sequence came from a woman aged 55-70 years in good health, CMV-negative, and a related stem cell transplant donor. J is TRBJ2-2 and V is TRBV10-1, with D perhaps matching TRBD1 (6 bases). Input material: memory CD4+ T cells sorted from PBMCs. The CDR3 loop reads CASSAIILDRTGHTGELFF. The CDR3 DNA follows: TGCGCCAGCAGTGCGATAATCCTGGATAGAACAGGGCACACCGGGGAGCTGTTTTTT.